The clone carrying this TCR beta chain has a count of ten or more. This entry belongs to a study of regulatory T cells in long-lasting Graves disease. Trimming removed 2 bases from V and 4 bases from J; junction bases left unmatched: 2. CDR3 size: 14 residues. CDR1 is MNHEY, CDR2 SVGAGI, per germline. Library construction for TCR beta used iRepertoire HTBI primers and Arm-PCR of CDR3 regions. One entry per CDR3 protein results from TCRdb running MiXCR on the multiplex PCR reads. The profile shows a few hundred thousand distinct CDR3 sequences, about an eighth of them singletons. The time point was: newly diagnosed GD, antithyroid drugs for less than 3 months. Following extraction of RNA from PBMCs, that RNA was used to make the TCR library. A further study also used this sample, focusing on T cells in Graves' hyperthyroidism and ophthalmopathy.

The gene calls are TRBV6-5 and TRBJ1-1; 9 bases agree with TRBD1. The sequencing here drew on peripheral blood mononuclear cells (PBMCs), taken at new diagnosis, from a patient treated with antithyroid drugs. This receptor was taken from a woman between 18 and 29 years old with Graves disease. The CDR3 protein is CASSYPDRGTEAFF. CDR3 coding DNA: TGTGCCAGCAGTTACCCGGACAGGGGCACTGAAGCTTTCTTT.